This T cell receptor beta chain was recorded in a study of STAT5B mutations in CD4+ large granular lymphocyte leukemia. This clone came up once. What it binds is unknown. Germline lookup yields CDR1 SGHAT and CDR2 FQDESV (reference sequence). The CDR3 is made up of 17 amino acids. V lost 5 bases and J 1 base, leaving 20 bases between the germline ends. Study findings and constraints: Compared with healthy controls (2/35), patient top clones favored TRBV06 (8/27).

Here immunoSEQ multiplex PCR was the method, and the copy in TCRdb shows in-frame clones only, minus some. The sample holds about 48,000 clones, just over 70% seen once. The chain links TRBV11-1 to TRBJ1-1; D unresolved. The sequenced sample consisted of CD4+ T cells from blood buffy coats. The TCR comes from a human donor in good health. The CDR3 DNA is TGTGCCAGCAGCCGATTGCCGAGCGGGTGGGGGAACACTGAAGCTTTCTTT. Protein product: CASSRLPSGWGNTEAFF.